This is a list of T cell receptor beta chains from one sample in a study of cytomegalovirus exposure and HLA in healthy donors. The method was immunoSEQ multiplex PCR; TCRdb's version includes in-frame clones alone and lacks a portion of them. The sample yields around 200,000 clones, around 89% seen once. Sequencing was done on a sample of PBMCs. These receptors all stem from a young woman in good health and CMV-seronegative. Each CDR3 is given with its conserved first and last residue.

v_call	cdr3_aa
TRBV4-1	CASSQEGASGTEQFF
TRBV4-3	CASSQDTRTLKFF
TRBV2	CASTRTAQETQYF
TRBV4-3	CASSQDSLAIYGYTF
TRBV5-1	CASCDQGNTEAFF
TRBV19	CASSSLTGGRETQYF
TRBV7-9	CSSSPGGGSAHNEQFF
TRBV27	CASSPRIGPYEQYF
TRBV27	CASSSRDRGSWSTEAFF
TRBV5-1	CASKVTGGSSGELFF
TRBV7-9	CASSREPTGASYEQYF
TRBV18	CASSPPALAGKGELFF
TRBV6-4	CASRIDETGLAFF
TRBV18	CASSPRRVGRETQYF
TRBV18	CASSPQQGAGDTQYF
TRBV28	CASILGQGVSPLHF
TRBV5-1	CASSREETQYF
TRBV7-9	CASSSTGSSYEQYF
TRBV7-9	CGGGGSSYNEQFF
TRBV5-1	CASSLVQGGVTEAFF
TRBV23-1	CASSRKNRDRGNTIYF
TRBV9	CASSVEGAANEKLFF
TRBV4-3	CASSQEHFSGGELFF
TRBV7-9	CASSLQGVTEAFF
TRBV9	CASSRGQMNTEAFF
TRBV7-9	CASSSYRGSGGYTF
TRBV5-1	CASSFGNTGELFF
TRBV11-3	CASSLDGGTEAFF
TRBV4-1	CASSQVGTDEKLFF